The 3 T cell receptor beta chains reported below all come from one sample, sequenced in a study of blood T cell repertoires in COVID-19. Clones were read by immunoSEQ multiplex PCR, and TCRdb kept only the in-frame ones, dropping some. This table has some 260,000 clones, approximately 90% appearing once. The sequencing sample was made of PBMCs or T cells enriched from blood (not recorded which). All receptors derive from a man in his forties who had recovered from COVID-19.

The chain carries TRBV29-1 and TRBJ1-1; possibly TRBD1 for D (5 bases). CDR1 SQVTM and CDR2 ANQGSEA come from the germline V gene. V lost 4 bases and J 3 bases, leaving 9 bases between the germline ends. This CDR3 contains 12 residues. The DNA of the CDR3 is TGCAGCGTTGGACAGATGTACACTGAAGCTTTCTTT. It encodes CSVGQMYTEAFF.

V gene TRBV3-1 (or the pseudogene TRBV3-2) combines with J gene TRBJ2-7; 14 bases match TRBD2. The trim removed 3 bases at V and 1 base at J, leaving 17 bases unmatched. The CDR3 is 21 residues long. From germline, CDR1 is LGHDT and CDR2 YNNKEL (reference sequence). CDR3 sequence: CASSQPPPGLAGVSSSYEQYF. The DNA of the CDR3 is TGTGCCAGCAGCCAGCCCCCTCCGGGACTAGCGGGAGTTAGCTCGTCCTACGAGCAGTACTTC.

The CDR3, as DNA: TGCGCCAGCAGCTTGGAGGGCGGGGGGCACAATGAGCAGTTCTTC. Its translation is CASSLEGGGHNEQFF. The chain couples TRBV5-1 to TRBJ2-1; TRBD2 matches at 8 bases. CDR3 length: 15 residues. V lost 0 bases, J lost 5 bases, and 4 bases stayed unmatched. Germline-derived CDR1 and CDR2 are SGHRS and YFSETQ.